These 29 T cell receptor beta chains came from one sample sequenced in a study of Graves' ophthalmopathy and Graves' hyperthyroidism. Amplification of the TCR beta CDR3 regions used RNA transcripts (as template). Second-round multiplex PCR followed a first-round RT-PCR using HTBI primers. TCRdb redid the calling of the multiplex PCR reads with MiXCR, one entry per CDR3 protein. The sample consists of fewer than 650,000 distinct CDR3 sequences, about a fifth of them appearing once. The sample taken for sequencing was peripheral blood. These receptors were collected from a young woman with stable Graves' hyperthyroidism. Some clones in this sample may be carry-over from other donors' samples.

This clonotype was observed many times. CDR3 sequence (DNA): TGTGCCAGCCGGGGGCCCTCTGGAAACACCATATATTTT. This codes for CASRGPSGNTIYF. The chain employs TRBV2 and TRBJ1-3; the D gene is possibly TRBD1 (6 bases). Deletions cut 8 bases from V and 0 bases from J, with 8 bases between. The germline gives CDR1 SNHLY, CDR2 FYNNEI. This CDR3 has 13 amino acids.

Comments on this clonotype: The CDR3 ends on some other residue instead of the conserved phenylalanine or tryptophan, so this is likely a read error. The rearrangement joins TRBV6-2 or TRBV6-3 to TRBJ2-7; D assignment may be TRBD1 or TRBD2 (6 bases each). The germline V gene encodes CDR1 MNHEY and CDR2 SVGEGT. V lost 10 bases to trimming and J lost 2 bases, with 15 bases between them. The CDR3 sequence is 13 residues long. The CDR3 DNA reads TGTGCCATTCATCGAGGGGGGACCTACGAGCAGTACTAC. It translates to CAIHRGGTYEQYY.

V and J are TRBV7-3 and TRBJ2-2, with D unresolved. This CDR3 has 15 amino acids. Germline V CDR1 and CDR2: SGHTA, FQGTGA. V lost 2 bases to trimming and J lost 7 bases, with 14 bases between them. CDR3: CASSLWADGYGELFF. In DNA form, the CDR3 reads TGTGCCAGCAGCTTATGGGCTGACGGGTACGGGGAGCTGTTTTTT.

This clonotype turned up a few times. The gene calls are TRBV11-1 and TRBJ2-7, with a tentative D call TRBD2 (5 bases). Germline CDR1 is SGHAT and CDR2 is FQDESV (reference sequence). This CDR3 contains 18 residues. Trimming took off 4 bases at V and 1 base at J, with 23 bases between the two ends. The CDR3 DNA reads TGTGCCAGCAGCTCAGAGGACGGACTCCTCCATTCATCCTACGAGCAGTACTTC. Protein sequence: CASSSEDGLLHSSYEQYF.

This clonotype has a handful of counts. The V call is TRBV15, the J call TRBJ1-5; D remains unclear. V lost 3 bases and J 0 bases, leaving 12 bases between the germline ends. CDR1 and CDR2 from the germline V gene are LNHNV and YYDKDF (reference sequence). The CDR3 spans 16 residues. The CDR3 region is CATSRLIENSNQPQHF. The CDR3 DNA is TGTGCCACCAGCAGGCTCATAGAAAATAGCAATCAGCCCCAGCATTTT.

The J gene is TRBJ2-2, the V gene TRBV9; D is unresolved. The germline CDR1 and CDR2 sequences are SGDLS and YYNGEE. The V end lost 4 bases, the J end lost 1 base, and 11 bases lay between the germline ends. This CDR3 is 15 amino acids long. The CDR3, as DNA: TGTGCCAGCAGCCTAGGGCCCAGGAACACCGGGGAGCTGTTTTTT. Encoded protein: CASSLGPRNTGELFF.

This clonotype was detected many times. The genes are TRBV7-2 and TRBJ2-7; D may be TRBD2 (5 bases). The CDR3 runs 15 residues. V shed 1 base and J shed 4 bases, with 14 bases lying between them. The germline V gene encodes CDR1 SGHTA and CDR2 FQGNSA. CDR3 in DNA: TGTGCCAGCAGCTTAGTCCCTTTCGGGGTTTACGAGCAGTACTTC. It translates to CASSLVPFGVYEQYF.

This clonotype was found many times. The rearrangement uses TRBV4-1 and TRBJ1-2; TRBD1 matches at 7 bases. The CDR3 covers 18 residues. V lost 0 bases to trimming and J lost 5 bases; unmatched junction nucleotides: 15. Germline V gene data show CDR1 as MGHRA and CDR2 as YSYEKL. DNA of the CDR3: TGCGCCAGCAGCCAAGAAGGGGGCAGGGCCAGCGCAAAGTATGGCTACACCTTC. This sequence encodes CASSQEGGRASAKYGYTF.

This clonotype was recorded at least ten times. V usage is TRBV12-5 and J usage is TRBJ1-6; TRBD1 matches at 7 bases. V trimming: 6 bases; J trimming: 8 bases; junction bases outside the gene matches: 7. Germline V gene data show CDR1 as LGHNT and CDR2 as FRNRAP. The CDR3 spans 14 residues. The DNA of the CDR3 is TGTGCTAGTGGCCAACAGGGGACGTATTCACCCCTCCACTTT. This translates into CASGQQGTYSPLHF. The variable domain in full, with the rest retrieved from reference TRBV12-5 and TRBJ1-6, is DARVTQTPRHKVTEMGQEVTMRCQPILGHNTVFWYRQTMMQGLELLAYFRNRAPLDDSGMPKDRFSAEMPDATLATLKIQPSEPRDSAVYFCASGQQGTYSPLHFGNGTRLTVT.

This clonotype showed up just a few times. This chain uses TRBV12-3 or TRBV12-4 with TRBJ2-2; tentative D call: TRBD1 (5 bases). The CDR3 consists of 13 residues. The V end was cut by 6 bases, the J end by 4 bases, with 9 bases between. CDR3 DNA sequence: TGTGCCAGCAGACCAGGGTTCACCGGGGAGCTGTTTTTT. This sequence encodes CASRPGFTGELFF.

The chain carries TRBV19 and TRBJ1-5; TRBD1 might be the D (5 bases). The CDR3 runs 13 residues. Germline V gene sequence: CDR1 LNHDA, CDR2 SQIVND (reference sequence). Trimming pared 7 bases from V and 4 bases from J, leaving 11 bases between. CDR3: CASNMGVNQPQHF. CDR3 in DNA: TGTGCCAGTAATATGGGGGTTAATCAGCCCCAGCATTTT.

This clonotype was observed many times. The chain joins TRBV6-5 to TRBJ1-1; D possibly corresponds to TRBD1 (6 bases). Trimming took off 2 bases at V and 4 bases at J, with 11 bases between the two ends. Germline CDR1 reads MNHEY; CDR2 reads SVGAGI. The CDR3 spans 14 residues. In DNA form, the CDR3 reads TGTGCCAGCAGTTACGGTGTAGGGGGCACTGAAGCTTTCTTT. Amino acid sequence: CASSYGVGGTEAFF.

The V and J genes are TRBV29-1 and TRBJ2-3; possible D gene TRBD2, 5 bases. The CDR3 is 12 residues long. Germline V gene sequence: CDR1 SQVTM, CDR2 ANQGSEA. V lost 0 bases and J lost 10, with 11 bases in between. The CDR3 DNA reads TGCAGCGTTGAAGATTTCAAACTAGCGCAGTATTTT. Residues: CSVEDFKLAQYF.

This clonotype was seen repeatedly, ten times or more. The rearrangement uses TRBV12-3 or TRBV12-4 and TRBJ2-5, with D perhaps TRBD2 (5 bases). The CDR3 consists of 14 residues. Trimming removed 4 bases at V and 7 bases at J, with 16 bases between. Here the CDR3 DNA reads TGTGCCAGCAGTTCTCCGTCGGGGTTATCGACCCAGTACTTC. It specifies CASSSPSGLSTQYF.

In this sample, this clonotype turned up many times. The chain's CDR3 is CASSLDQGASGGYTF. CDR3 in DNA: TGTGCCAGCAGCTTGGATCAGGGGGCTTCAGGTGGCTACACCTTC. The J gene is TRBJ1-2, the V gene TRBV5-5; 8 bases map to TRBD1. This CDR3 is 15 amino acids long. The germline CDR1 and CDR2 sequences are SGHKS and YYEKEE (reference sequence). The V and J ends lost 0 bases and 7 bases, in that order; junction bases with no gene match: 8. Combining the CDR3 with reference TRBV5-5 and TRBJ1-2 gives the whole variable domain DAGVTQSPTHLIKTRGQQVTLRCSPISGHKSVSWYQQVLGQGPQFIFQYYEKEERGRGNFPDRFSARQFPNYSSELNVNALLLGDSALYLCASSLDQGASGGYTFGSGTRLTVV.

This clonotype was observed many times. For the CDR3, the DNA is TGTGCCAGCAGTTTCCGGGAGTATCAGCCCCAGCATTTT. Its protein product is CASSFREYQPQHF. The chain combines TRBV12-3 or TRBV12-4 with TRBJ1-5; no reliable D call. Trimming removed 3 bases from V and 5 bases from J, with 8 bases in between. The CDR3 is made up of 13 amino acids.

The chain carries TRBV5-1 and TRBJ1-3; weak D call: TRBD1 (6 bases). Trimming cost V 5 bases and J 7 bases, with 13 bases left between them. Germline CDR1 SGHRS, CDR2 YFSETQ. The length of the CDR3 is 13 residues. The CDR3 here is CASRIQGGNTIYF. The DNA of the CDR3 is TGCGCCAGCAGAATACAGGGAGGGAACACCATATATTTT.

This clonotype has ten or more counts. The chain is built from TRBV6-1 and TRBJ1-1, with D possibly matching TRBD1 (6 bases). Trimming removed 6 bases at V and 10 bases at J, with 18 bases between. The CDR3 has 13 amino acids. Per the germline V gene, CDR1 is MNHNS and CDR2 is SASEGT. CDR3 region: CASSPGTFVPAFF. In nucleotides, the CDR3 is TGTGCCAGCAGCCCTGGGACATTCGTCCCAGCTTTCTTT.

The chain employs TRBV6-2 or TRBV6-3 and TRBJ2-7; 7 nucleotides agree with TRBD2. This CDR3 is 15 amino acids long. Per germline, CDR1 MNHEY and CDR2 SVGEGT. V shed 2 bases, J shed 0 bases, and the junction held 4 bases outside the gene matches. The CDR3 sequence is CASSYLGEGSYEQYF. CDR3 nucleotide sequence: TGTGCCAGCAGTTACCTCGGGGAGGGCTCCTACGAGCAGTACTTC.

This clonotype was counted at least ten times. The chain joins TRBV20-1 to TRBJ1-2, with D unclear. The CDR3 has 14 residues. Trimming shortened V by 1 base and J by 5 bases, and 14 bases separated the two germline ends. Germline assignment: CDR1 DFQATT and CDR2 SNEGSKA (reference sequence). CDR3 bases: TGCAGTGCTAGAGCTCCCGAGGGTCTGTATGGCTACACCTTC. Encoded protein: CSARAPEGLYGYTF.

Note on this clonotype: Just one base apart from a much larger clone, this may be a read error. CDR3 region: CASSLWLAKNIQYF. CDR3 sequence (DNA): TGTGCCAGCAGCTTATGGCTAGCCAAAAACATTCAGTACTTC. The chain employs TRBV7-9 and TRBJ2-4; D gene unclear. The CDR3 loop spans 14 amino acids. Germline-derived CDR1 and CDR2 are SEHNR and FQNEAQ (reference sequence). Trimming left V 2 bases short and J 0 bases short, with 5 bases between.

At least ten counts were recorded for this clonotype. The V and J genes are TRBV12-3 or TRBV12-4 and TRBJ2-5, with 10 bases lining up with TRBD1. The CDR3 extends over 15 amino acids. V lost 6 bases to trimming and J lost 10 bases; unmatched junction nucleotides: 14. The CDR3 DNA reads TGTGCCAGCAGCACAGACAGGGGGCGAAGGGGGGACCAGTACTTC. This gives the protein CASSTDRGRRGDQYF.

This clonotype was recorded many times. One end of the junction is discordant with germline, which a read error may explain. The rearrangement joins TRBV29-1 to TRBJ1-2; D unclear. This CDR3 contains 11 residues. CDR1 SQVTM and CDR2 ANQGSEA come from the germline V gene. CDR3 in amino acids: CSVDGNYGYTF. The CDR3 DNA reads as TGCAGCGTTGACGGGAACTACGGCTACACCTTC.

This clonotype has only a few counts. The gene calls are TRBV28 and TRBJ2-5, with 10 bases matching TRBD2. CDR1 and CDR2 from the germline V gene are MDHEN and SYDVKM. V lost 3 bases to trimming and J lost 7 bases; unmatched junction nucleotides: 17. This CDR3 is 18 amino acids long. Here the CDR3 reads CASSLISPTSGAPGTQYF. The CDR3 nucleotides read TGTGCCAGCAGTTTGATTTCTCCCACTAGCGGGGCTCCTGGGACCCAGTACTTC.

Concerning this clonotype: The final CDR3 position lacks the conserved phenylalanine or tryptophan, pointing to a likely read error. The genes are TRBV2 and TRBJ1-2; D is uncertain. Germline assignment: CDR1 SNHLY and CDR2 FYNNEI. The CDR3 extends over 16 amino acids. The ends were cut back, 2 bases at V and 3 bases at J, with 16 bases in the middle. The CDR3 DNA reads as TGTGCCAGCAGTGAACCCGGGTCCGCCACCCACTATGGCTACACCTTG. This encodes CASSEPGSATHYGYTL.

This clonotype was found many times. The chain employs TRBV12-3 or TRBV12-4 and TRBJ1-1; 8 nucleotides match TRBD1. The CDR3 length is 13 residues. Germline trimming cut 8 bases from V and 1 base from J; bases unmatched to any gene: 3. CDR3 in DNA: TGTGCCAGCCGGGACAGGCCGAACACTGAAGCTTTCTTT. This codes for CASRDRPNTEAFF.

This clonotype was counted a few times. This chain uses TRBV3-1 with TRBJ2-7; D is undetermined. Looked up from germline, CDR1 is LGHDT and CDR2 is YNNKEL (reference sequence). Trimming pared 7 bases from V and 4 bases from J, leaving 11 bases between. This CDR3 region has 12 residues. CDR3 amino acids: CASIGETYEQYF. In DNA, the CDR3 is TGTGCCAGCATCGGCGAAACTTACGAGCAGTACTTC.

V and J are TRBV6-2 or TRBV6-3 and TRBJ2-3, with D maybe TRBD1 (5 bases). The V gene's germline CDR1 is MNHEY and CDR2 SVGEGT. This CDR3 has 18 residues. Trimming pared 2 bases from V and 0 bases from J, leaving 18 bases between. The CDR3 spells CASSYLNSGSPSTDTQYF. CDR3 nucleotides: TGTGCCAGCAGTTACCTCAACTCAGGGTCACCTAGCACAGATACGCAGTATTTT.

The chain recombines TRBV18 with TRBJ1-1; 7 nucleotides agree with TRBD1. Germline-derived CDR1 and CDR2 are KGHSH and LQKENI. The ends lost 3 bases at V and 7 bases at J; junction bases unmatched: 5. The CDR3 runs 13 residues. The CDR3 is CASSPGQDFEAFF. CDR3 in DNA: TGTGCCAGCTCACCCGGACAGGATTTTGAAGCTTTCTTT.